This section outlines one T cell receptor (beta chain) sequence together with its context. The antigen remains unidentified. Together with a sample-barcoded 5' primer, a J-beta primer mix was included in a second PCR lasting about 7 to 11 cycles. Template switching added a 12-random-nucleotide identifier to every cDNA molecule. TCRdb processed the 5' RACE reads anew with MiXCR; each CDR3 protein has one entry. The top ten clones hold 22% of a sample with about 830,000 distinct CDR3 sequences, 55% to 70% of them seen once. RNA extraction gave at least 5 micrograms of total RNA per sample. CDR1 and CDR2 (germline): SGDLS, YYNGEE. This CDR3 is 15 amino acids long. The V end was cut by 0 bases, the J end by 3 bases, with 12 bases between. This record comes from a study of blood T cells in healthy people across ages. Study-wide background: About one barcoded beta molecule was captured per two T cells (by template switching). General study points: There were more naive CD4+ cells and higher diversity in long-lived donors than in aged donors.

The receptor comes from a man under 40 in good health. Sequences were obtained from blood. The V and J genes are TRBV9 and TRBJ1-2, with D unresolved. The CDR3 reads CASSVGRWVDYGYTF. The CDR3 coding sequence is TGTGCCAGCAGCGTAGGGAGGTGGGTGGACTATGGCTACACCTTC.